These 19 T cell receptor beta chains share one sample of origin, sequenced in a study of OX40 agonist ivuxolimab in advanced cancers. Profiled with immunoSEQ multiplex PCR; TCRdb holds only in-frame clones, not every one. The sample carries tens of thousands of clones, 80% to 90% recorded once. This sample comprised CD4+ or CD8+ T cells sorted from blood, obtained in a trial of the OX40 agonist ivuxolimab. The source of these receptors is an adult with an advanced solid tumor such as melanoma, head and neck, liver or kidney cancer.

The chain uses TRBV14 and TRBJ1-3, with a weak D call TRBD1 (6 bases). The germline gives CDR1 SGHDN, CDR2 FVKESK. The CDR3 totals 15 residues. The V and J ends lost 4 bases and 8 bases respectively, with 18 bases between them. CDR3 sequence: CASSLYRATMDTIYF. As DNA, the CDR3 is TGTGCCAGCAGCCTCTACAGGGCGACTATGGACACCATATATTTT.

This clone showed up just a few times. V gene TRBV11-2 combines with J gene TRBJ1-2; D unresolved. CDR1 and CDR2 (germline): SGHAT, FQNNGV. There are 12 residues in the CDR3. Between the trimmed V and J ends, which lost 0 bases and 2 bases, there was a span of 1 base. CDR3 nucleotides: TGTGCCAGCAGCTTAGACAACTATGGCTACACCTTC. Protein product: CASSLDNYGYTF.

This chain joins TRBV6-6 and TRBJ2-3; TRBD2 is a possible D gene (6 bases). With 6 bases removed from V and 2 bases from J, the gap between germline ends came to 12 bases. Germline assignment: CDR1 MNHNY and CDR2 SVGAGI (reference sequence). The CDR3 is made up of 14 amino acids. The CDR3 DNA is TGTGCCAGCAGCCCTAGCGCCACCACAGATACGCAGTATTTT. Translation gives CASSPSATTDTQYF.

In DNA, the CDR3 is TGTGCCAGCAGCCCGGGGGCCAGAACTGAAGCTTTCTTT. Protein sequence: CASSPGARTEAFF. The rearrangement joins TRBV14 to TRBJ1-1, with D tentatively TRBD1 (6 bases). The V gene's germline CDR1 is SGHDN and CDR2 FVKESK. V lost 4 bases, J lost 5 bases, and 11 bases lay in between. This CDR3 is 13 amino acids long. Looking up the rest from reference TRBV14 and TRBJ1-1 gives the full variable domain: EAGVTQFPSHSVIEKGQTVTLRCDPISGHDNLYWYRRVMGKEIKFLLHFVKESKQDESGMPNNRFLAERTGGTYSTLKVQPAELEDSGVYFCASSPGARTEAFFGQGTRLTVV.

In this sample, this clone turned up once. J is TRBJ2-1 and V is TRBV4-1; 11 bases align to TRBD2. V lost 1 base and J lost 10; bases outside the gene matches: 6. The CDR3 covers 15 residues. Germline V lookup: CDR1 MGHRA, CDR2 YSYEKL. CDR3: CASSQGKSSGREQFF. DNA of the CDR3: TGCGCCAGCAGCCAAGGAAAGTCTAGCGGGAGGGAGCAGTTCTTC.

V and J are TRBV27 and TRBJ1-1; D gene uncertain. CDR1 and CDR2 from the germline V gene are MNHEY and SMNVEV (reference sequence). The CDR3 consists of 15 residues. With 0 bases removed from V and 0 bases from J, the gap between germline ends came to 8 bases. The CDR3 DNA reads as TGTGCCAGCAGTTTATCGAGGGAAATGAACACTGAAGCTTTCTTT. Translating gives CASSLSREMNTEAFF.

In this sample, this clone turned up once. This sequence joins TRBV10-3 and TRBJ1-4; D might be TRBD1 (6 bases). V lost 3 bases and J lost 0, with 14 bases in between. Germline lookup yields CDR1 ENHRY and CDR2 SYGVKD. The length of the CDR3 is 17 residues. The CDR3 DNA follows: TGTGCCATCAGTGAAAGGGGGTGGGATGCAACTAATGAAAAACTGTTTTTT. Protein product: CAISERGWDATNEKLFF.

The chain links TRBV5-1 to TRBJ1-3, with D possibly being TRBD1 (5 bases). Trimming stripped 0 bases from V and 0 bases from J, with 10 bases between. The length of the CDR3 is 16 residues. Germline CDR1 SGHRS, CDR2 YFSETQ. CDR3 sequence reads: CASSLDTGTSGNTIYF. CDR3 sequence (DNA): TGCGCCAGCAGCTTGGATACCGGGACCTCTGGAAACACCATATATTTT.

The chain combines TRBV27 with TRBJ1-5; D gene unclear. Per germline, CDR1 MNHEY and CDR2 SMNVEV (reference sequence). Trimming shortened V by 7 bases and J by 0 bases, and 10 bases separated the two germline ends. The CDR3 covers 14 residues. The CDR3 is CASKGGNSNQPQHF. DNA for the CDR3: TGTGCCAGCAAGGGAGGAAATAGCAATCAGCCCCAGCATTTT.

The chain recombines TRBV6-5 with TRBJ2-3; D gene uncertain. The germline CDR1 and CDR2 sequences are MNHEY and SVGAGI. The CDR3 runs to 13 residues. V lost 6 bases and J lost 2, with 9 bases in between. The CDR3, as DNA: TGTGCCAGCAGGGCGAGTGTCACAGATACGCAGTATTTT. It yields the protein CASRASVTDTQYF.

The V gene is TRBV5-6, the J gene TRBJ2-1; unclear D gene. V was trimmed by 4 bases and J by 4 bases, leaving 12 bases between them. From germline, CDR1 is SGHDT and CDR2 YYEEEE. The CDR3 length is 14 residues. CDR3 DNA: TGTGCCAGCAGCCTTAACGTAGGTTACAATGAGCAGTTCTTC. It yields the protein CASSLNVGYNEQFF.

This chain joins TRBV16 and TRBJ2-1, with unresolved D. The CDR3 spans 18 residues. In germline, CDR1 is KGHSY, CDR2 FQNENV. The V and J ends lost 5 bases and 0 bases respectively, with 20 bases between them. CDR3 amino acids: CASSYQVFNPSSYNEQFF. The CDR3 DNA reads TGTGCCAGCAGCTACCAAGTGTTTAACCCCAGCTCCTACAATGAGCAGTTCTTC.

The V and J genes are TRBV4-3 and TRBJ1-6; TRBD1 might be the D (6 bases). Germline V CDR1 and CDR2: LGHNA, YSLEER. Trimming stripped 0 bases from V and 3 bases from J, with 18 bases between. The CDR3 has 19 amino acids. The CDR3 coding sequence is TGCGCCAGCAGCCAAGATCGAATCGAGGGGGTCGGCTATAATTCACCCCTCCACTTT. It specifies CASSQDRIEGVGYNSPLHF.

The chain is built from TRBV27 and TRBJ1-5; 7 bases map to TRBD1. The CDR3 length is 16 residues. Germline V gene data show CDR1 as MNHEY and CDR2 as SMNVEV (reference sequence). The trim removed 0 bases at V and 6 bases at J, leaving 8 bases unmatched. This CDR3 is CASSLSGGQTFQPQHF. CDR3 nucleotide sequence: TGTGCCAGCAGTTTATCGGGGGGACAGACGTTTCAGCCCCAGCATTTT.

The rearrangement links TRBV19 to TRBJ2-1; TRBD2 matches 14 bases. Germline V gives CDR1 LNHDA, CDR2 SQIVND (reference sequence). The CDR3 is made up of 17 amino acids. V dropped 5 bases and J dropped 6; count of bases not matched to a gene: 9. The DNA of the CDR3 is TGTGCCAGTAGTGAGAGACTAGCGGGAGGGCCATTCAATGAGCAGTTCTTC. Amino acids: CASSERLAGGPFNEQFF. The full variable domain, rest sourced from reference TRBV19 and TRBJ2-1, is DGGITQSPKYLFRKEGQNVTLSCEQNLNHDAMYWYRQDPGQGLRLIYYSQIVNDFQKGDIAEGYSVSREKKESFPLTVTSAQKNPTAFYLCASSERLAGGPFNEQFFGPGTRLTVL.

This chain joins TRBV28 and TRBJ1-1; 8 bases line up with TRBD1. The length of the CDR3 is 17 residues. V trimming: 2 bases; J trimming: 0 bases; junction bases outside the gene matches: 8. CDR1 and CDR2 (germline): MDHEN, SYDVKM. The CDR3: CASSLRYRGNMNTEAFF. The CDR3 nucleotides read TGTGCCAGCAGTTTACGCTACAGGGGGAACATGAACACTGAAGCTTTCTTT. Full variable domain (rest looked up from reference TRBV28 and TRBJ1-1): DVKVTQSSRYLVKRTGEKVFLECVQDMDHENMFWYRQDPGLGLRLIYFSYDVKMKEKGDIPEGYSVSREKKERFSLILESASTNQTSMYLCASSLRYRGNMNTEAFFGQGTRLTVV.

This chain connects TRBV10-2 to TRBJ2-5; TRBD2 matches 12 bases. With V trimmed by 6 bases and J by 5 bases, 7 bases remained unmatched. Per germline, CDR1 WSHSY and CDR2 SAAADI. The CDR3 contains 15 residues. CDR3 bases: TGCGCCAGCAGGGAACTAGCGGGAGGAGTGGAGACCCAGTACTTC. This gives the protein CASRELAGGVETQYF.

This clone was observed a few times. The V gene is TRBV28, the J gene TRBJ1-1; D gene uncertain. This CDR3 has 12 residues. Germline lookup yields CDR1 MDHEN and CDR2 SYDVKM. V was trimmed by 5 bases and J by 7 bases, leaving 11 bases between them. The CDR3, as DNA: TGTGCCAGCAGTCAAGTTGGCTATGAAGCTTTCTTT. Translation gives CASSQVGYEAFF.

In DNA form, the CDR3 reads TGTGCCAGCAGGCAACTCGGGACATTTCACTATGGCTACACCTTC. Residues: CASRQLGTFHYGYTF. The gene calls are TRBV28 and TRBJ1-2, with D possibly TRBD1 on 6 matching bases. Trimming pared 6 bases from V and 3 bases from J, leaving 17 bases between. The CDR3 totals 15 residues. Germline lookup yields CDR1 MDHEN and CDR2 SYDVKM.